The present T cell receptor beta chain was sequenced within a study of CD8+CD57+ T cells in acquired aplastic anemia (dated 2018 in TCRdb). Background for the entire study: DNA extracted from sorted CD4+ and CD8+ cells had a mean of around 3 ug, with a range of 0.2 to 27.4 ug. Mean read counts for healthy donor samples were roughly 10 million for CD4+ cells and roughly 12 million for CD8+ cells.

Note on this clonotype: The clone's antigen remains unknown. No base quality information exists; no much larger clone differs at one position.

TCR beta VDJ combination and CDR3 sequence profiling used genomic DNA as the template. TCR repertoire sequencing was run on an Illumina HiSeq 2000. Processing in the source paper ran as follows. Repertoires were assessed using TRBV/TRBJ rearrangement plots, CDR3 size and DJ length profiles, and Simpson's diversity index. The most abundant DNA sequence in the deep sequencing data was taken as the immunodominant clone. CDR3 amino acid sequences were checked for sharing across subjects and were also compared against the VDJdb database and published repertoires. TCRdb reworked the public reads: Q25 trimming with fastp, MiXCR clone assembly, productive beta chains retained. One record per CDR3 amino acid sequence lists the most common genes and DNA. The V and J calls reflect TCRdb's pipeline rather than the authors' work. The sample yields roughly 51,000 distinct CDR3 sequences; around 70% were counted once. Roughly 34% of the sample goes to the ten largest clones.

On the study overall, not on this receptor specifically: Between patients and healthy controls, no significant difference in CD8+ Simpson's diversity was found (P=0.060). Roughly 30 CD8+ CDR3 sequences were found to be shared between patients and controls, but these sequences appeared to be highly expressed in patients and within the immunodominant clones of the patients.

In the study, sorted CD4+ and CD8+ blood T cells from patients with severe aplastic anemia and from healthy subjects underwent deep sequencing of TCR repertoires. Ficoll-Paque density gradient centrifugation was used to isolate peripheral blood mononuclear cells. Before DNA extraction, CD4+ and CD8+ T cells were sorted by FACS or by magnetic beads. Sequencing was performed on sorted CD4+, CD8+, or CD8+CD57+ T cells (not recorded which) from PBMCs. The TCR sequence derives from a human donor in good health, serving as a control.

The CDR3 reads as follows: CASSIYRGANTEAFF. In nucleotides, the sequence is TGTGCCAGTAGTATCTACAGGGGTGCGAACACTGAAGCTTTCTTT. Recombination joined TRBV19 with TRBJ1-1; a stretch of 7 junction bases matches TRBD1. Taken from cysteine to phenylalanine, the CDR3 has 15 residues. The read is trimmed to its CDR3 DNA, 45 bases read in frame from base 1. V loses 3 bases at its end and J loses 1 base; junction bases beyond the gene matches: 5. Taken from the germline V gene (reference sequence), the CDR1 and CDR2 loops are LNHDA and SQIVND.